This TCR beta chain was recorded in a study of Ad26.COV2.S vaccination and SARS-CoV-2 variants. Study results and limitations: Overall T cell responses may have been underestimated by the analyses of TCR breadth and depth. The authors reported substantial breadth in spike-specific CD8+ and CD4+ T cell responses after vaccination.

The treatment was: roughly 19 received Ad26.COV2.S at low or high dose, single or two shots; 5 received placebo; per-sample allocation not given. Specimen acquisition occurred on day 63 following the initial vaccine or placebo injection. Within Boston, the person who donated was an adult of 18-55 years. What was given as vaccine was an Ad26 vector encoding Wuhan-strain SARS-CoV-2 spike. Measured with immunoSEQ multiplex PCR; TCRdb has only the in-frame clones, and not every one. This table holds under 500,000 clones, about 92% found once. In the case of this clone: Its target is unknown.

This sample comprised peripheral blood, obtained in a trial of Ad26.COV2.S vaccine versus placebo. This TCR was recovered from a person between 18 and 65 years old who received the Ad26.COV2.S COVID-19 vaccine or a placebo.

The CDR3 DNA is TGTGCCAGCTCCCCGGACAGAGTATATTCACCCCTCCACTTT. Its translation: CASSPDRVYSPLHF. The chain links TRBV18 to TRBJ1-6; possible D gene TRBD1, 6 bases. Germline values: CDR1 KGHSH, CDR2 LQKENI. The CDR3 has 14 amino acids. The V end was cut by 6 bases, the J end by 8 bases, with 14 bases between. Full variable domain (outside the CDR3, taken from reference TRBV18 and TRBJ1-6): NAGVMQNPRHLVRRRGQEARLRCSPMKGHSHVYWYRQLPEEGLKFMVYLQKENIIDESGMPKERFSAEFPKEGPSILRIQQVVRGDSAAYFCASSPDRVYSPLHFGNGTRLTVT.